Listed below are T cell receptor beta chains from one sample, sequenced in a study of cytomegalovirus exposure and HLA in healthy donors. Method: immunoSEQ multiplex PCR; TCRdb's copy keeps in-frame clones and lacks some. This sample yields 140,000 to 150,000 clones, of which roughly 93% are seen a single time; 1.8% belongs to the top ten. Sequencing was carried out using PBMCs. The source is a man younger than 35 in good health and CMV-seropositive. Each CDR3 is given with its conserved first and last residue. D genes are given only for firm matches. Size tells how often a clone was seen (once, few, many) or the class of an expanded clone, and some rows leave it out.

abundance: -; v_gene: TRBV14; j_gene: TRBJ2-5; d_gene: -; CDR3nt: TGTGCCAGCAGCCTCCTCCTCGCGTCGGAGACCCAGTACTTC; CDR3aa: CASSLLLASETQYF
abundance: -; v_gene: TRBV4-1; j_gene: TRBJ2-7; d_gene: TRBD2; CDR3nt: TGCGCCAGCAGCCAAGATGGACGGGAGGCGGGAGGGTACGAGCAGTACTTC; CDR3aa: CASSQDGREAGGYEQYF
abundance: -; v_gene: TRBV25-1; j_gene: TRBJ2-7; d_gene: TRBD2; CDR3nt: TGTGCCAGCAGTGAATGGCGTCCGGGGACTAGCGGCTACGAGCAGTACTTC; CDR3aa: CASSEWRPGTSGYEQYF
abundance: -; v_gene: TRBV10-2; j_gene: TRBJ2-7; d_gene: -; CDR3nt: TGCGCCAGCAGTGAATTGGACAGCCTCGGCGCCGAGCAGTACTTC; CDR3aa: CASSELDSLGAEQYF
abundance: -; v_gene: TRBV11-3; j_gene: TRBJ2-7; d_gene: -; CDR3nt: TGTTCTGTGCGGGTGTGGAGCTCCTACGAGCAGTACTTC; CDR3aa: CSVRVWSSYEQYF
abundance: -; v_gene: TRBV4-1; j_gene: TRBJ1-4; d_gene: TRBD1; CDR3nt: TGCGCCAGCAGCCCGTATGGAGGGGGCCCAAATGAAAAACTGTTTTTT; CDR3aa: CASSPYGGGPNEKLFF
abundance: once; v_gene: TRBV7-9; j_gene: TRBJ1-1; d_gene: TRBD1; CDR3nt: TGTGCCAGCAGCTCCGACAGGGGGCAGACTGAAGCTTTCTTT; CDR3aa: CASSSDRGQTEAFF
abundance: once; v_gene: TRBV6-1; j_gene: TRBJ2-2; d_gene: -; CDR3nt: TGTGCCATTCGGGGGTTCACCGGGGAGCTGTTTTTT; CDR3aa: CAIRGFTGELFF
abundance: -; v_gene: TRBV4-2; j_gene: TRBJ2-1; d_gene: TRBD2; CDR3nt: TGTGCCAGCAGCCCAAGGGGAAGGACTAGCGGGAGAGAGTCAAGGTTCTTC; CDR3aa: CASSPRGRTSGRESRFF
abundance: -; v_gene: TRBV7-9; j_gene: TRBJ2-7; d_gene: -; CDR3nt: TGTGCCAGCACAACCGACAAAAGGGGCTACGAGCAGTACTTC; CDR3aa: CASTTDKRGYEQYF
abundance: once; v_gene: TRBV27; j_gene: TRBJ2-1; d_gene: -; CDR3nt: TGTGCCAGCAGTTTACTACCCGTCCGCAATGAGCAGTTCTTC; CDR3aa: CASSLLPVRNEQFF
abundance: -; v_gene: TRBV29-1; j_gene: TRBJ2-1; d_gene: TRBD1; CDR3nt: TGCAGCGTGAGAGGCCGGGACAGGGCGGGATTTAGCTCCTACAATGAGCAGTTCTTC; CDR3aa: CSVRGRDRAGFSSYNEQFF
abundance: -; v_gene: TRBV5-1; j_gene: TRBJ2-7; d_gene: -; CDR3nt: TGCGCCAGCAGCTTGGATCACTCCTCCTACGAGCAGTACTTC; CDR3aa: CASSLDHSSYEQYF
abundance: -; v_gene: TRBV28; j_gene: TRBJ1-4; d_gene: TRBD1; CDR3nt: TGTGCCAGCAGTTTTTCACCAGGGGGCGCGGGCCTGGATGAAAAACTGTTTTTT; CDR3aa: CASSFSPGGAGLDEKLFF
abundance: -; v_gene: TRBV6-1; j_gene: TRBJ1-5; d_gene: TRBD1; CDR3nt: TGTGCCAGCAGTGGATGGGACAGGGGGAGCGGTCAGCCCCAGCATTTT; CDR3aa: CASSGWDRGSGQPQHF